This T cell receptor (beta chain) was captured in a study of control samples from healthy donors and cancer patients. Repertoires were generated with immunoSEQ multiplex PCR, while TCRdb's copy carries only in-frame clones and drops some. The table shows approximately 160,000 clones, with 92% occurring only once. The CDR3 totals 13 residues. Germline V lookup: CDR1 LGHDT, CDR2 YNNKEL (reference sequence). The V gene lost 4 bases and the J gene lost 5 bases, with 9 bases spanning the gap. This clonotype originated in a woman aged 25-40 years in good health. The chain employs TRBV3-1 (or the pseudogene TRBV3-2) and TRBJ1-5, with D possibly being TRBD1 (5 bases). Material: blood. CDR3 nucleotide sequence: TGTGCCAGCAGCCTCGGGACGTATCAGCCCCAGCATTTT. Translated: CASSLGTYQPQHF.